This is a list of T cell receptor beta chains from one sample in a study of identical twins. MiXCR was run by TCRdb on the 5' RACE reads, yielding one entry per CDR3 protein. The sample carries under 800,000 distinct CDR3 sequences, approximately 22% recorded once. This sample was also put to use in a study of T cells expressing NK-cell markers.

Sequencing input: PBMCs. The receptors here all came from a woman aged 18-29 years in good health. The CDR3 runs from the conserved cysteine through the conserved F or W. Fields, in order: D gene, V gene, clone size, J gene, CDR3 DNA, CDR3 protein. A D gene is named only where the DNA matches it firmly. Rows give clone size only sometimes, using once, few, many, or a class for an expanded clone.

.,TRBV27,.,TRBJ2-7,TGTGCCAGCAGTATCCTACAGGGATACGAGCAGTACTTC,CASSILQGYEQYF
TRBD1,TRBV6-5,once,TRBJ1-5,TGTGCCAGCAGTTGGGACAGGGACGCTCAGCCCCAGCATTTT,CASSWDRDAQPQHF
TRBD2,TRBV7-9,.,TRBJ2-2,TGTGCCAGCACCAACCGAAGACTAGCGGGAGGCGGCGGGGAGCTGTTTTTT,CASTNRRLAGGGGELFF
TRBD2,TRBV6-5,.,TRBJ2-7,TGTGCCAGCAGTTTTCCCTCTAGCGGGAGCCGCCCTGACTACGAGCAGTACTTC,CASSFPSSGSRPDYEQYF
.,TRBV20-1,many,TRBJ1-1,TGCAGTGCTAGAGTTCGGGGGCCTGCGAGGATGAACACTGAAGCTTTCTTT,CSARVRGPARMNTEAFF
.,TRBV20-1,.,TRBJ2-3,TGCAGTGCGTCGGTGAGGGCCGGTGATACGCAGTATTTT,CSASVRAGDTQYF
TRBD2,TRBV12-3/TRBV12-4,many,TRBJ2-2,TGTGCCAGCAGTTTTTTAGCGGGAGGAATCGGGGAGCTGTTTTTT,CASSFLAGGIGELFF
.,TRBV12-3/TRBV12-4,.,TRBJ1-1,TGTGCCAGCAATCCGGGCCCGCTACCGAACACTGAAGCTTTCTTT,CASNPGPLPNTEAFF
.,TRBV27,few,TRBJ2-3,TGTGCCAGCAGGGCCGCTAGCACAGATACGCAGTATTTT,CASRAASTDTQYF
TRBD2,TRBV7-2,many,TRBJ2-2,TGTGCCAGCAGCTTAGTGGCTAGCGGGAGCCGGGAGCTGTTTTTT,CASSLVASGSRELFF
TRBD1,TRBV12-3/TRBV12-4,few,TRBJ2-1,TGTGCCAGCAGTTTAAGAGGGGGCCTTGCGAATGAGCAGTTCTTC,CASSLRGGLANEQFF
.,TRBV20-1,many,TRBJ1-2,TGCAGTGCTAGAACCCCAGGGTCGGGCTATGGCTACACCTTC,CSARTPGSGYGYTF
TRBD2,TRBV7-2,few,TRBJ2-1,TGTGCCAGCAGCTTAGCCGGCGGGAGGACGTTCTTC,CASSLAGGRTFF
TRBD2,TRBV10-3,few,TRBJ2-7,TGTGCCATCAGTGGTACTAGCGGGGTTGGCGAGCAGTACTTC,CAISGTSGVGEQYF
.,TRBV12-3/TRBV12-4,many,TRBJ1-4,TGTGCCAGCAACTGGCGGGGCGAAGAAAAACTGTTTTTT,CASNWRGEEKLFF
.,TRBV2,few,TRBJ2-1,TGTGCCAGCAGTCCCAATAGGGTCTACAATGAGCAGTTCTTC,CASSPNRVYNEQFF
TRBD2,TRBV7-6,few,TRBJ2-7,TGTGCCAGCAGCTTAGAGGCGGGAGGGGTCTACGAGCAGTACTTC,CASSLEAGGVYEQYF
TRBD2,TRBV4-2,few,TRBJ2-1,TGTGCCAGCAGCCAAGGGGAAGCGGGAACGAAGCTCTTC,CASSQGEAGTKLF
.,TRBV29-1,many,TRBJ2-6,TGCAGCGTGGGGCAGGATGGTGGGGCCAACGTCCTGACTTTC,CSVGQDGGANVLTF
TRBD2,TRBV5-1,few,TRBJ2-1,TGCGCCAGCAGCCCTCCGGGACTATCGACCTACAATGAGCAGTTCTTC,CASSPPGLSTYNEQFF
TRBD2,TRBV10-3,many,TRBJ2-3,TGTGCCATCAGTCTTAGCGGGGCTAGCACAGATACGCAGTATTTT,CAISLSGASTDTQYF
.,TRBV5-1,few,TRBJ1-5,TGCGCCAGCAGCTTCAGTACGGATCAGCCCCAGCATTTT,CASSFSTDQPQHF
TRBD2,TRBV6-1,few,TRBJ2-3,TGTGCCAGCAGGGTAGCGGGGGGGCTAGGAGACACGCAGTATTTT,CASRVAGGLGDTQYF
TRBD2,TRBV5-1,.,TRBJ2-5,TGCGCCAGCAGCTGGGGACTAGCGGGGGGCACGTACCAAGAGACCCAGTACTTC,CASSWGLAGGTYQETQYF
.,TRBV5-1,.,TRBJ2-1,TGCGCCAGCAGCTTGGCAGGGACAAACTACAATGAGCAGTTCTTC,CASSLAGTNYNEQFF